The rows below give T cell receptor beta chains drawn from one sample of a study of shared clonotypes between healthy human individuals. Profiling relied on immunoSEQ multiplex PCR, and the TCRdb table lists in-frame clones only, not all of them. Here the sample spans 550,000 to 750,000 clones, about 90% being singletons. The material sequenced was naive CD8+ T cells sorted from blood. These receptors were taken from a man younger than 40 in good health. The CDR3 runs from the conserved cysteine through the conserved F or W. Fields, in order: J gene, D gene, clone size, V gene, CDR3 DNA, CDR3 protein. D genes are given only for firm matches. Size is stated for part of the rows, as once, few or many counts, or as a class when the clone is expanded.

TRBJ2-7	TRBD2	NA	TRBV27	TGTGCCAGCAGTTGGACTAGCGGGATGTTCGAGCAGTACTTC	CASSWTSGMFEQYF
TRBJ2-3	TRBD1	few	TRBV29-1	TGCAGCGTTGATAGAGGACAGGTGGAAGATACGCAGTATTTT	CSVDRGQVEDTQYF
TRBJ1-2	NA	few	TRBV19	TGTGCCAGTAGTATAAACAACTATGGCTACACCTTC	CASSINNYGYTF
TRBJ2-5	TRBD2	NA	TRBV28	TGTGCCAGCAGTTTATTGGGACTAGCGGGAGTGGGGGGGATCCAAGAGACCCAGTACTTC	CASSLLGLAGVGGIQETQYF
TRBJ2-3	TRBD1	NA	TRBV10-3	TGTGCCATCAGTCCTGACAGGGGGCGTGCAGATACGCAGTATTTT	CAISPDRGRADTQYF
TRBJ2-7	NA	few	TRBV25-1	TGTGCCAGCAGTGGGCCCTCCTACGAGCAGTACTTC	CASSGPSYEQYF
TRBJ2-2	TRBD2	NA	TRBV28	TGTGCCAGCAGTGATCGACAGGGCAGGACTAGCGGAACAGCGAACACCGGGGAGCTGTTTTTT	CASSDRQGRTSGTANTGELFF
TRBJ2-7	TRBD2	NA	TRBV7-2	TGTGCCAGCAGCTTAGAGCGGGATGATGGTCACGAGCAGTACTTC	CASSLERDDGHEQYF
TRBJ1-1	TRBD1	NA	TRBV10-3	TGTGCCACCTTAACTGTCACCGGGACAGAGGCTTTCTTT	CATLTVTGTEAFF
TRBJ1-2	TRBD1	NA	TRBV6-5	TGTGCCAGCAGGGGGACAGCCTATGGCTACACCTTC	CASRGTAYGYTF